Shown below are 28 T cell receptor beta chains from a single sample sequenced in a study of OX40 agonist ivuxolimab in advanced cancers. The table came from immunoSEQ multiplex PCR; TCRdb's copy has only in-frame clones and leaves some out. The table includes about 46,000 clones, about nine tenths detected once. Sequencing was performed on CD4+ or CD8+ T cells sorted from blood, taken in a trial of the OX40 agonist ivuxolimab. These TCRs come from an adult with an advanced solid tumor such as melanoma, head and neck, liver or kidney cancer.

This clone has only a few counts. CDR3 DNA: TGTGCCAGCAGCTTCCGGGACCGAAGCACCGAGCAGTACTTC. It yields the protein CASSFRDRSTEQYF. The chain couples TRBV5-4 to TRBJ2-7; D could derive from TRBD1 or TRBD2 (5 bases each). Trimming took off 2 bases at V and 6 bases at J, with 15 bases between the two ends. Germline V CDR1 and CDR2: SGHNT, YYREEE (reference sequence). This CDR3 has 14 amino acids.

The J gene is TRBJ2-7, the V gene TRBV2; TRBD1 is a possible D gene (6 bases). The germline V and J ends were trimmed by 3 bases and 6 bases, with 15 bases remaining between them. CDR1 SNHLY and CDR2 FYNNEI come from the germline V gene. CDR3 length: 14 residues. CDR3 sequence (DNA): TGTGCCAGCAGTGAGGTCAGGGGCCATGTCGAGCAGTACTTC. Its protein is CASSEVRGHVEQYF. Looking up the rest from reference TRBV2 and TRBJ2-7 gives the full variable domain: EPEVTQTPSHQVTQMGQEVILRCVPISNHLYFYWYRQILGQKVEFLVSFYNNEISEKSEIFDDQFSVERPDGSNFTLKIRSTKLEDSAMYFCASSEVRGHVEQYFGPGTRLTVT.

This clone appeared a single time. J is TRBJ1-1 and V is TRBV27; 8 nucleotides match TRBD1. V lost 6 bases, J lost 4 bases, and 10 bases stayed unmatched. This CDR3 is 15 amino acids long. Germline V lookup: CDR1 MNHEY, CDR2 SMNVEV (reference sequence). CDR3 in DNA: TGTGCCAGCAGCCTAGGACAGGGCCAAATCACTGAAGCTTTCTTT. Translated: CASSLGQGQITEAFF.

The sample holds one count of this clone. The rearrangement joins TRBV19 to TRBJ2-7; TRBD2 matches at 8 bases. Germline CDR1 reads LNHDA; CDR2 reads SQIVND (reference sequence). V lost 2 bases and J lost 6; bases outside the gene matches: 3. This CDR3 is built from 13 residues. CDR3 bases: TGTGCCAGTAGTATAATCGGGGGGGGCGAGCAGTACTTC. It is translated as CASSIIGGGEQYF.

The V call is TRBV27, the J call TRBJ2-5, with TRBD1 matching over 7 bases. V lost 6 bases to trimming and J lost 4 bases; unmatched junction nucleotides: 14. The V gene's germline CDR1 is MNHEY and CDR2 SMNVEV (reference sequence). The CDR3 covers 16 residues. CDR3: CASSQRGGWVGETQYF. In nucleotides, the CDR3 is TGTGCCAGCAGCCAAAGAGGGGGCTGGGTAGGAGAGACCCAGTACTTC.

V and J are TRBV19 and TRBJ2-3; D gene uncertain. Between the trimmed V and J ends, which lost 4 bases and 3 bases, there was a span of 5 bases. The CDR3 is 12 residues long. Germline CDR1 is LNHDA and CDR2 is SQIVND (reference sequence). The CDR3 is CASSTATDTQYF. Written as DNA, the CDR3 is TGTGCCAGTAGTACAGCTACAGATACGCAGTATTTT.

This chain uses TRBV10-3 with TRBJ1-1, with D tentatively TRBD1 (5 bases). The CDR3 is 13 residues long. The V end was cut by 8 bases, the J end by 1 base, with 11 bases between. Germline values: CDR1 ENHRY, CDR2 SYGVKD. The CDR3 spells CAIGGSWNTEAFF. The CDR3, as DNA: TGTGCCATCGGGGGGTCGTGGAACACTGAAGCTTTCTTT.

The chain joins TRBV6-1 to TRBJ2-3, with 9 bases lining up with TRBD2. Germline V gene lookup returns CDR1 MNHNS and CDR2 SASEGT. The junction had 8 bases not matched to a gene; V was cut back by 2 bases and J by 5 bases. This CDR3 spans 16 amino acids. As DNA, the CDR3 is TGTGCCAGCAGTGAACGACTAGCGGAGGGGGAAGATACGCAGTATTTT. Amino acid sequence: CASSERLAEGEDTQYF.

The chain employs TRBV30 and TRBJ2-1; TRBD1 aligns across 7 bases. CDR1 is GTSNPN and CDR2 is SVGIG in the germline V gene (reference sequence). The V segment lost 5 bases and the J segment 2 bases; nucleotides outside the gene matches: 0. The CDR3 covers 12 residues. In DNA form, the CDR3 reads TGTGCCTGGGACAGGGCCTACAATGAGCAGTTCTTC. It translates to CAWDRAYNEQFF.

The V gene is TRBV2, the J gene TRBJ1-4; maybe TRBD1 (5 bases). Per germline, CDR1 SNHLY and CDR2 FYNNEI. Between the trimmed V and J ends, which lost 6 bases and 12 bases, there was a span of 14 bases. This CDR3 has 12 residues. This CDR3 is CASRHDLGELFF. The CDR3 DNA reads TGTGCCAGCAGGCACGACCTGGGGGAACTGTTTTTT.

The genes are TRBV28 and TRBJ1-4; weak D call: TRBD1 (6 bases). V was clipped by 3 bases and J by 2 bases, with 16 bases between them. Germline V gene lookup returns CDR1 MDHEN and CDR2 SYDVKM. The CDR3 loop spans 17 amino acids. CDR3: CASSFSSRGNTNEKLFF. CDR3 in DNA: TGTGCCAGCAGTTTTTCTAGCAGGGGTAACACTAATGAAAAACTGTTTTTT.

This clone came up a few times. The J gene is TRBJ2-2, the V gene TRBV29-1; D remains unclear. V lost 4 bases, J lost 8 bases, and 8 bases lay in between. The CDR3 loop spans 11 amino acids. Germline V gene data show CDR1 as SQVTM and CDR2 as ANQGSEA. The chain's CDR3 is CSVGGRGELFF. The CDR3 nucleotides are TGCAGCGTTGGGGGTAGGGGGGAGCTGTTTTTT.

This chain joins TRBV5-4 and TRBJ2-1; 8 bases fit TRBD1. This CDR3 is 15 amino acids long. Germline CDR1 SGHNT, CDR2 YYREEE (reference sequence). The J segment lost 4 bases and the V segment lost 0 bases, leaving 3 bases of the junction unmatched. CDR3 nucleotides: TGTGCCAGCAGCTTGGAGTGGACAGGGTACAATGAGCAGTTCTTC. It translates to CASSLEWTGYNEQFF.

The DNA for the CDR3 is TGCGCCAGCAGCTATGGAGGGACCGACTCTGGAAACACCATATATTTT. It is translated as CASSYGGTDSGNTIYF. The chain recombines TRBV4-1 with TRBJ1-3, with a tentative D call TRBD1 (5 bases). This CDR3 is 16 amino acids long. The V and J ends lost 5 bases and 0 bases respectively, with 14 bases between them. CDR1 MGHRA and CDR2 YSYEKL come from the germline V gene.

The chain has TRBV6-5 and TRBJ1-1; D uncertain. Germline loops: CDR1 MNHEY, CDR2 SVGAGI. CDR3 length equals 14 residues. The V and J ends lost 0 bases and 2 bases respectively, with 7 bases between them. CDR3 nucleotides: TGTGCCAGCAGTTACTCGCGTAGTAACACTGAAGCTTTCTTT. It codes for CASSYSRSNTEAFF.

The chain is built from TRBV11-2 and TRBJ1-3, with D perhaps TRBD1 (5 bases). The V end was cut by 5 bases, the J end by 1 base, with 15 bases between. The germline V gene has CDR1 SGHAT and CDR2 FQNNGV. The CDR3 is 16 amino acids. CDR3 bases: TGTGCCAGCAGCGCCGGGGGGGGGTTTTCTGGAAACACCATATATTTT. It is translated as CASSAGGGFSGNTIYF.

V usage is TRBV29-1 and J usage is TRBJ1-1; D not certain. With 7 bases removed from V and 7 bases from J, the gap between germline ends came to 7 bases. Germline V gene data show CDR1 as SQVTM and CDR2 as ANQGSEA. The CDR3 covers 9 residues. The CDR3 region has the DNA TGCAGCGGAGGAGGTGAAGCTTTCTTT. It codes for CSGGGEAFF.

V and J are TRBV2 and TRBJ1-3, with unresolved D. The CDR3 has 15 residues. Looked up from germline, CDR1 is SNHLY and CDR2 is FYNNEI. V lost 1 base to trimming and J lost 1 base, with 8 bases between them. The CDR3 here is CASSEVSVSGNTIYF. In DNA form, the CDR3 reads TGTGCCAGCAGTGAAGTTTCAGTATCTGGAAACACCATATATTTT.

The CDR3 DNA is TGTGCCAGCAGCGGGACAGGGTTGACTGAAGCTTTCTTT. Its translation is CASSGTGLTEAFF. V and J are TRBV7-9 and TRBJ1-1, with 9 positions matching TRBD1. The CDR3 contains 13 residues. Trimming took 5 bases from V and 5 from J; bases not matched to a gene: 3. Germline lookup yields CDR1 SEHNR and CDR2 FQNEAQ (reference sequence).

The chain recombines TRBV11-2 with TRBJ2-3; 11 positions match TRBD1. V gave up 1 base and J gave up 2 bases; unmatched junction bases: 8. Germline V lookup: CDR1 SGHAT, CDR2 FQNNGV. The CDR3 sequence is 18 residues long. CDR3 sequence (DNA): TGTGCCAGCAGCTTAGTGGCTTGGGACAGGGGGTTCACAGATACGCAGTATTTT. It yields the protein CASSLVAWDRGFTDTQYF.

The chain joins TRBV9 to TRBJ2-1, with 7 bases aligning to TRBD2. The CDR3 extends over 15 amino acids. CDR1 is SGDLS and CDR2 is YYNGEE in the germline V gene. V was pared by 2 bases and J by 0 bases, with 2 bases of the junction left unmatched. CDR3: CASSVRGSSYNEQFF. The CDR3 DNA reads TGTGCCAGCAGCGTGCGGGGGTCCTCCTACAATGAGCAGTTCTTC.

The CDR3 sequence is CASSRTPLSEQYF. The CDR3 DNA sequence: TGTGCCAGTAGTAGGACCCCCCTTAGCGAGCAGTACTTC. J is TRBJ2-7 and V is TRBV19; D is unresolved. Looked up from germline, CDR1 is LNHDA and CDR2 is SQIVND (reference sequence). Trimming pared 4 bases from V and 6 bases from J, leaving 13 bases between. The CDR3 has 13 residues.

V gene TRBV7-9 combines with J gene TRBJ1-2; no reliable D call. Per germline, CDR1 SEHNR and CDR2 FQNEAQ (reference sequence). The V end was cut by 5 bases, the J end by 4 bases, with 8 bases between. This CDR3 has 12 residues. CDR3 nucleotides: TGTGCCAGCAGCACGGATGGCTATGGCTACACCTTC. The encoded protein is CASSTDGYGYTF.

This rearrangement joins TRBV6-5 to TRBJ2-3; 10 bases align to TRBD2. The CDR3 is 15 residues long. CDR1 is MNHEY, CDR2 SVGAGI, per germline. Losses at the gene ends were 2 bases for V and 4 bases for J; bases not matched to a gene: 3. This CDR3 is CASSYRAGGPDTQYF. The CDR3 DNA reads TGTGCCAGCAGTTACAGAGCGGGGGGGCCAGATACGCAGTATTTT.

V usage is TRBV19 and J usage is TRBJ2-1; TRBD1 might be the D (6 bases). The CDR3 extends over 13 amino acids. CDR1 LNHDA and CDR2 SQIVND come from the germline V gene (reference sequence). V lost 5 bases and J lost 10, with 15 bases in between. CDR3 residues: CASSLVGAREQFF. CDR3 in DNA: TGTGCCAGTAGTCTGGTGGGGGCTCGGGAGCAGTTCTTC.

J is TRBJ2-2 and V is TRBV28; 11 nucleotides line up with TRBD1. Trimming took 5 bases from V and 1 from J; bases not matched to a gene: 12. The CDR3 contains 19 residues. Per the germline V gene, CDR1 is MDHEN and CDR2 is SYDVKM. CDR3 DNA sequence: TGTGCCAGCAGTCCGGTAGGGACAGGGGGAATGGGGAACACCGGGGAGCTGTTTTTT. Translating gives CASSPVGTGGMGNTGELFF.

CDR3 region: CASRANRLVSDTQYF. In DNA form, the CDR3 reads TGTGCCAGCAGGGCTAACCGACTAGTTAGCGATACGCAGTATTTT. The chain combines TRBV2 with TRBJ2-3; possibly TRBD2 for D (6 bases). In germline, CDR1 is SNHLY, CDR2 FYNNEI. The CDR3 is 15 amino acids. V lost 6 bases and J 6 bases, leaving 19 bases between the germline ends.

This chain uses TRBV6-5 with TRBJ2-7; a weak D match, TRBD1 (6 bases). V was pared by 2 bases and J by 4 bases, with 9 bases between. Germline CDR1 MNHEY, CDR2 SVGAGI. There are 13 residues in the CDR3. The CDR3 loop is CASSYTGQYEQYF. The CDR3, as DNA: TGTGCCAGCAGTTACACAGGACAGTACGAGCAGTACTTC.